This T cell receptor beta chain was obtained from a study of shared clonotypes between healthy human individuals. Splitting of CD4+ cells produced CD45RA+ naive and CD45RA-negative memory subsets. Sequencing was performed with immunoSEQ multiplex PCR; in TCRdb, only in-frame clones are kept and a portion is missing. The sample contains 2 million to 3 million clones, around nine tenths of which appear only once. The origin of this receptor is a man in his late teens or twenties in good health. Sequences were obtained from naive CD4+ T cells sorted from blood. Subset reported: CD45RA+ positively selected.

As DNA, the CDR3 is TGTGCCAGCAGTCTTTCCCTCCCGAGCTCCTATAATTCACCCCTCCACTTT. As protein: CASSLSLPSSYNSPLHF. The chain links TRBV27 to TRBJ1-6; D is unresolved. CDR1 is MNHEY and CDR2 is SMNVEV in the germline V gene (reference sequence). Between the trimmed V and J ends, which lost 5 bases and 0 bases, there was a span of 14 bases. This CDR3 region has 17 residues.